Presented here are 18 T cell receptor beta chains from one specimen sequenced in a study of blood T cell repertoires in COVID-19 (dated by TCRdb to 2020 to 2021). The library came from the immunoSEQ multiplex PCR assay. This is the immuneACCESS table as TCRdb keeps it, with only in-frame sequences that have V and J called. A part of the clones is gone; compared with another copy, unresolved V genes explain less than half, and the rest is unexplained. Present in this sample are 60,000 to 70,000 clones, 75% to 95% of which were seen just once. 10% to 15% of the sample lies in the top ten. Sequenced sample: peripheral blood. The receptors come from a human donor with active COVID-19. The donor label of this sample is uncertain.

V usage is TRBV7-9 and J usage is TRBJ2-7; 7 bases agree with TRBD2. CDR3 size: 13 residues. V was clipped by 6 bases and J by 1 base; unmatched bases: 3. The germline gives CDR1 SEHNR, CDR2 FQNEAQ (reference sequence). CDR3 nucleotide sequence: TGTGCCAGCAGGCCAGCGGGGTCCTACGAGCAGTACTTC. Translating it yields CASRPAGSYEQYF.

This sequence joins TRBV7-9 and TRBJ1-2; 7 bases map to TRBD1. V trimming: 5 bases; J trimming: 4 bases; junction bases outside the gene matches: 7. CDR1 and CDR2 (germline): SEHNR, FQNEAQ (reference sequence). The CDR3 runs to 14 residues. This CDR3 is CASSVGQNSYGYTF. The CDR3 DNA reads TGTGCCAGCAGCGTGGGACAGAACTCCTATGGCTACACCTTC. The full variable domain, rest sourced from reference TRBV7-9 and TRBJ1-2, is DTGVSQNPRHKITKRGQNVTFRCDPISEHNRLYWYRQTLGQGPEFLTYFQNEAQLEKSRLLSDRFSAERPKGSFSTLEIQRTEQGDSAMYLCASSVGQNSYGYTFGSGTRLTVV.

V is TRBV7-2 and J is TRBJ2-5; a possible D gene is TRBD2 (6 bases). This CDR3 has 13 residues. Germline V gene lookup returns CDR1 SGHTA and CDR2 FQGNSA. V shed 5 bases and J shed 5 bases, with 12 bases lying between them. DNA of the CDR3: TGTGCCAGCAGCACGCGGGACTGGGAGACCCAGTACTTC. Translation gives CASSTRDWETQYF.

The chain combines TRBV7-3 with TRBJ1-6, with TRBD1 identical over 9 bases. Germline V gene data show CDR1 as SGHTA and CDR2 as FQGTGA. Germline trimming cut 7 bases from V and 6 bases from J; bases unmatched to any gene: 1. The CDR3 spans 13 residues. CDR3 residues: CASKGQGNSPLHF. In nucleotides, the CDR3 is TGTGCCAGCAAGGGACAGGGTAATTCACCCCTCCACTTT. Variable domain in full (rest from reference TRBV7-3 and TRBJ1-6): GAGVSQTPSNKVTEKGKYVELRCDPISGHTALYWYRQSLGQGPEFLIYFQGTGAADDSGLPNDRFFAVRPEGSVSTLKIQRTERGDSAVYLCASKGQGNSPLHFGNGTRLTVT.

This clone was detected once. The chain links TRBV12-3 or TRBV12-4 to TRBJ2-7; no firm D call. The CDR3 runs 11 residues. The V end was cut by 6 bases, the J end by 2 bases, with 5 bases between. DNA for the CDR3: TGTGCCAGCAGCAATGCCTACGAGCAGTACTTC. It specifies CASSNAYEQYF.

The V call is TRBV2, the J call TRBJ2-7; tentative D call: TRBD2 (5 bases). With 0 bases removed from V and 0 bases from J, the gap between germline ends came to 9 bases. The CDR3 is 15 amino acids. The germline CDR1 and CDR2 sequences are SNHLY and FYNNEI. The CDR3 DNA is TGTGCCAGCAGTGAAGCGCGAGGGAGCTCCTACGAGCAGTACTTC. The encoded protein is CASSEARGSSYEQYF.

The rearrangement uses TRBV7-3 and TRBJ2-7, with a possible D match to TRBD2 (5 bases). With 3 bases removed from V and 0 bases from J, the gap between germline ends came to 9 bases. Looked up from germline, CDR1 is SGHTA and CDR2 is FQGTGA. The CDR3 spans 14 residues. The chain's CDR3 is CASSFSGSSYEQYF. The CDR3 DNA is TGTGCCAGCAGCTTCTCGGGGAGCTCCTACGAGCAGTACTTC. The full variable domain, completed using reference TRBV7-3 and TRBJ2-7, is GAGVSQTPSNKVTEKGKYVELRCDPISGHTALYWYRQSLGQGPEFLIYFQGTGAADDSGLPNDRFFAVRPEGSVSTLKIQRTERGDSAVYLCASSFSGSSYEQYFGPGTRLTVT.

V gene TRBV10-1 combines with J gene TRBJ2-3; D is ambiguous. The germline gives CDR1 WNHNN, CDR2 SYGVQD (reference sequence). V was clipped by 3 bases and J by 6 bases, with 4 bases between them. The CDR3 is 11 amino acids. The CDR3: CASSDRDTQYF. CDR3 coding DNA: TGCGCCAGCAGTGATCGGGATACGCAGTATTTT.

The CDR3 loop is CASSARLLAGGNTGELFF. The CDR3 DNA sequence: TGTGCCAGCAGTGCCCGACTTTTAGCGGGAGGGAACACCGGGGAGCTGTTTTTT. The chain has TRBV6-4 and TRBJ2-2; 10 nucleotides match TRBD2. In germline, CDR1 is MRHNA, CDR2 SNTAGT. This CDR3 region has 18 residues. Trimming cost V 4 bases and J 1 base; bases outside gene matches: 9.

V and J are TRBV7-9 and TRBJ1-1; D is unresolved. This CDR3 region has 15 residues. CDR1 is SEHNR, CDR2 FQNEAQ, per germline (reference sequence). V was cut by 3 bases and J by 4 bases, with 15 bases left in between. CDR3 residues: CASSLNSGRGTEAFF. The DNA of the CDR3 is TGTGCCAGCAGCTTGAATTCCGGACGGGGCACTGAAGCTTTCTTT.

The V gene is TRBV19, the J gene TRBJ1-3, with no clear D. Between the trimmed V and J ends, which lost 2 bases and 0 bases, there was a span of 8 bases. This CDR3 is 15 amino acids long. Germline V gives CDR1 LNHDA, CDR2 SQIVND (reference sequence). This CDR3 reads CASSISQYSGNTIYF. In nucleotides, the CDR3 is TGTGCCAGTAGTATAAGTCAGTACTCTGGAAACACCATATATTTT.

The chain recombines TRBV5-1 with TRBJ2-5, with 11 bases identical to TRBD1. Looked up from germline, CDR1 is SGHRS and CDR2 is YFSETQ. Unmatched junction bases numbered 7, after V lost 4 bases and J lost 5 bases. The CDR3 has 15 amino acids. In DNA, the CDR3 is TGCGCCAGCAGCCCTCGGACAGGGGGCGCCGAGACCCAGTACTTC. Its protein product is CASSPRTGGAETQYF.

V is TRBV7-2 and J is TRBJ1-5; the match to TRBD1 covers 7 bases. V lost 5 bases and J lost 0; bases outside the gene matches: 4. Per the germline V gene, CDR1 is SGHTA and CDR2 is FQGNSA. This CDR3 contains 15 residues. The CDR3 loop reads CASSQQGPSNQPQHF. CDR3 DNA: TGTGCCAGCAGCCAACAGGGGCCTAGCAATCAGCCCCAGCATTTT.

This chain connects TRBV18 to TRBJ2-1, with TRBD2 as a possible D gene (6 bases). Germline V gene sequence: CDR1 KGHSH, CDR2 LQKENI. The V end was cut by 1 base, the J end by 3 bases, with 10 bases between. CDR3 length: 15 amino acids. The CDR3 region has the DNA TGTGCCAGCTCACCACGTCCTAGCGACTACAATGAGCAGTTCTTC. It is translated as CASSPRPSDYNEQFF.

This clone was observed a few times. CDR3 sequence: CASSRGFDQPQHF. DNA of the CDR3: TGTGCCAGCTCCCGGGGTTTTGATCAGCCCCAGCATTTT. This chain links TRBV28 with TRBJ1-5; D uncertain. V was cut by 8 bases and J by 5 bases, with 13 bases left in between. Germline V gene sequence: CDR1 MDHEN, CDR2 SYDVKM. This CDR3 is built from 13 residues.

This clone was counted once. V gene TRBV28 combines with J gene TRBJ2-7; D possibly corresponds to TRBD1 (5 bases). Germline CDR1 reads MDHEN; CDR2 reads SYDVKM. Trimming left V 7 bases short and J 5 bases short, with 21 bases between. The CDR3 has 15 residues. The CDR3 sequence: CASIQGSSGGDEQYF. The CDR3 DNA reads TGTGCCAGCATTCAGGGCTCATCGGGTGGTGACGAGCAGTACTTC.

V is TRBV18 and J is TRBJ2-5; maybe TRBD1 (5 bases). Germline V gene lookup returns CDR1 KGHSH and CDR2 LQKENI. The CDR3 sequence is 13 residues long. V lost 2 bases to trimming and J lost 1 base, with 5 bases between them. The CDR3 sequence is CASSPRGQETQYF. The DNA of the CDR3 is TGTGCCAGCTCACCAAGGGGCCAAGAGACCCAGTACTTC.

This clone was detected once. This rearrangement joins TRBV2 to TRBJ2-5; D perhaps matches TRBD1 (5 bases). Germline V gene sequence: CDR1 SNHLY, CDR2 FYNNEI. This CDR3 has 13 amino acids. Trimming took 9 bases from V and 3 from J, leaving 14 bases between them. As DNA, the CDR3 is TGTGCCAGTCGGGTGGTGGACAAAGAGACCCAGTACTTC. Translation: CASRVVDKETQYF.